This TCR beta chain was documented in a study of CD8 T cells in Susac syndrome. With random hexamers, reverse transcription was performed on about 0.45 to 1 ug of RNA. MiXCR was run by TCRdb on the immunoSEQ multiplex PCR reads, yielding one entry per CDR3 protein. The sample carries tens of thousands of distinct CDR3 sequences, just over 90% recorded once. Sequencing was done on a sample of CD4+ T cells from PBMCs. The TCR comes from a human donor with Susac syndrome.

CDR3 sequence (DNA): TGCGCCAGCAGGGCGGGACAGAACACTGAAGCTTTCTTT. Translated, it gives CASRAGQNTEAFF. V gene TRBV5-1 combines with J gene TRBJ1-1, with D perhaps matching TRBD1 (6 bases). Germline-derived CDR1 and CDR2 are SGHRS and YFSETQ. The CDR3 runs 13 residues. V was trimmed by 5 bases and J by 1 base, leaving 9 bases between them.